This T cell receptor (beta chain) comes out of a study of blood T cells in healthy people across ages. Whole-study results and caveats: The diversity estimates, figures obtained from one million T cells, were considered underestimates.

Notes on this clonotype: Its specificity is not known.

The use of a sample-barcoded 5' primer and a J-beta primer mix characterized a second PCR of roughly 6 to 11 cycles. Every cDNA molecule bore a tag from a template-switch adaptor containing 12 random nucleotides. TCRdb re-called the 5' RACE reads with MiXCR, one entry per CDR3 protein. The sample carries 850,000 to 1,100,000 distinct CDR3 sequences, around two fifths recorded once. Germline CDR1 reads SEHNR; CDR2 reads FQNEAQ (reference sequence). This CDR3 is 15 amino acids long. V shed 5 bases and J 4 bases; nucleotides not matched to a gene: 8. The donors, all healthy, were Caucasians living in Russia, aged roughly 6 to 100. Samples each yielded at least 5 micrograms of total RNA.

This clonotype originated in a man aged 18 to 30 in good health. Input material: blood. The rearrangement uses TRBV7-9 and TRBJ1-5; 7 positions match TRBD1. This CDR3 is CASSRDGQENQPQHF. CDR3 in DNA: TGTGCCAGCAGCCGTGACGGACAGGAGAATCAGCCCCAGCATTTT. Based on the CDR3 plus reference TRBV7-9 and TRBJ1-5, the full variable domain is DTGVSQNPRHKITKRGQNVTFRCDPISEHNRLYWYRQTLGQGPEFLTYFQNEAQLEKSRLLSDRFSAERPKGSFSTLEIQRTEQGDSAMYLCASSRDGQENQPQHFGDGTRLSIL.